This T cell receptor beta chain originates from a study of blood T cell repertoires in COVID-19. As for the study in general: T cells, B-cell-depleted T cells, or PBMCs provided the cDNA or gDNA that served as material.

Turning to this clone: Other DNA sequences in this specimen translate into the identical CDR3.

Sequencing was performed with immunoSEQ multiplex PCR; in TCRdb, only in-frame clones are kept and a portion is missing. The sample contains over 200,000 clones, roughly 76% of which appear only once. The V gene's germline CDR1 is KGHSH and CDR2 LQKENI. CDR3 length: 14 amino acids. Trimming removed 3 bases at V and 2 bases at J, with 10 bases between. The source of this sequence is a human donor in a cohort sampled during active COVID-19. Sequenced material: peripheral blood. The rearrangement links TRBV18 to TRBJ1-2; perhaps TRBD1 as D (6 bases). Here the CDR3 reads CASSPTGANYGYTF. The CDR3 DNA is TGTGCCAGCTCACCGACAGGAGCAAACTATGGCTACACCTTC.